Listed below are T cell receptor beta chains from one sample, sequenced in a study of T cells in Graves' hyperthyroidism and ophthalmopathy. TCRdb analysed the multiplex PCR reads with MiXCR anew, one entry per CDR3 protein. This table holds about 570,000 distinct CDR3 sequences, just over 45% found once. What was sequenced was peripheral blood or thyroid tissue (not recorded which). These receptors came from an adult woman with Graves' disease, either hyperthyroidism or ophthalmopathy (not recorded which). CDR3s include the opening cysteine and the closing phenylalanine or tryptophan. D genes are given only for firm matches. Clone size is not always given. Where it is, it says once, few, many or a class for expanded clones.

abundance: -
d_gene: -
j_gene: TRBJ1-1
v_gene: TRBV19
CDR3aa: CASSFSRSTEAFF
CDR3nt: TGTGCCAGTAGCTTCAGCAGGAGCACTGAAGCTTTCTTT

abundance: -
d_gene: TRBD2
j_gene: TRBJ2-2
v_gene: TRBV5-1
CDR3aa: CASSLGGGLFF
CDR3nt: TGCGCCAGCAGCTTGGGGGGGGGGCTGTTTTTT

abundance: many
d_gene: -
j_gene: TRBJ1-2
v_gene: TRBV28
CDR3aa: CASSSGGGNGYTF
CDR3nt: TGTGCCAGCAGCTCTGGGGGGGGAAATGGCTACACCTTC

abundance: -
d_gene: TRBD2
j_gene: TRBJ2-7
v_gene: TRBV7-8
CDR3aa: CASSLDPTSVSSYEQYF
CDR3nt: TGTGCCAGCAGCTTAGACCCTACTAGCGTGAGCTCCTACGAGCAGTACTTC

abundance: -
d_gene: -
j_gene: TRBJ1-1
v_gene: TRBV7-6
CDR3aa: CASSDPAGLKAFF
CDR3nt: TGTGCCAGCAGCGACCCCGCAGGATTGAAAGCTTTCTTT

abundance: many
d_gene: TRBD1
j_gene: TRBJ1-5
v_gene: TRBV19
CDR3aa: CASSSTGGRHQPQHF
CDR3nt: TGTGCCAGTAGTTCTACAGGGGGAAGGCATCAGCCCCAGCATTTT

abundance: -
d_gene: -
j_gene: TRBJ2-2
v_gene: TRBV11-2
CDR3aa: CASSSQPGGHTGELFF
CDR3nt: TGTGCCAGCAGCTCCCAACCTGGAGGGCACACCGGGGAGCTGTTTTTT

abundance: -
d_gene: -
j_gene: TRBJ2-7
v_gene: TRBV7-8
CDR3aa: CASSSDRNEQYF
CDR3nt: TGTGCCAGCAGCTCCGACAGGAATGAGCAGTACTTC

abundance: -
d_gene: -
j_gene: TRBJ2-7
v_gene: TRBV6-1
CDR3aa: CAGMSGDTSYEQYF
CDR3nt: TGTGCCGGGATGTCTGGAGACACATCCTACGAGCAGTACTTC

abundance: -
d_gene: -
j_gene: TRBJ1-1
v_gene: TRBV19
CDR3aa: CASSPTPRVYTEAFF
CDR3nt: TGTGCCAGTAGTCCAACCCCTCGGGTTTACACTGAAGCTTTCTTT

abundance: -
d_gene: -
j_gene: TRBJ1-2
v_gene: TRBV7-8
CDR3aa: CASSWNREGYGYTF
CDR3nt: TGTGCCAGCAGCTGGAATCGGGAGGGGTATGGCTACACCTTC

abundance: -
d_gene: -
j_gene: TRBJ1-2
v_gene: TRBV10-2
CDR3aa: CASSDRAHGKYGYTF
CDR3nt: TGCGCCAGCAGTGATCGGGCCCACGGAAAGTATGGCTACACCTTC

abundance: many
d_gene: -
j_gene: TRBJ1-4
v_gene: TRBV19
CDR3aa: CASSLNLATNEKLFF
CDR3nt: TGTGCCAGTAGTCTGAATCTTGCAACTAATGAAAAACTGTTTTTT

abundance: -
d_gene: -
j_gene: TRBJ2-5
v_gene: TRBV2
CDR3aa: CASMQRWETQYF
CDR3nt: TGTGCCAGCATGCAACGTTGGGAGACCCAGTACTTC

abundance: -
d_gene: TRBD1
j_gene: TRBJ1-5
v_gene: TRBV12-3/TRBV12-4
CDR3aa: CATGTANNQPQHF
CDR3nt: TGTGCCACCGGGACAGCGAATAATCAGCCCCAGCATTTT

abundance: -
d_gene: -
j_gene: TRBJ2-5
v_gene: TRBV13
CDR3aa: CASSWANQETQYF
CDR3nt: TGTGCCAGCAGCTGGGCTAACCAAGAGACCCAGTACTTC

abundance: many
d_gene: -
j_gene: TRBJ2-7
v_gene: TRBV20-1
CDR3aa: CSAGETDYEQYF
CDR3nt: TGCAGTGCGGGCGAAACTGACTACGAGCAGTACTTC

abundance: -
d_gene: -
j_gene: TRBJ1-5
v_gene: TRBV10-3
CDR3aa: CAISVGSGRAQHF
CDR3nt: TGTGCCATCAGTGTTGGTAGCGGGAGGGCCCAGCATTTT

abundance: -
d_gene: -
j_gene: TRBJ1-5
v_gene: TRBV20-1
CDR3aa: CSARGDWNQPQHF
CDR3nt: TGCAGTGCTAGAGGGGACTGGAATCAGCCCCAGCATTTT